The 25 T cell receptor beta chains below all came from one sample that was sequenced in a study of blood T cell repertoires in COVID-19. Clones were read by immunoSEQ multiplex PCR, and TCRdb kept only the in-frame ones, dropping some. The sample records about 220,000 clones, approximately 86% being singletons. The specimen was peripheral blood. Receptor source: a woman aged 30 to 39 who had recovered from COVID-19.

The chain combines TRBV5-1 with TRBJ1-2; TRBD1 matches 9 bases. Trimming at V came to 6 bases and at J to 5 bases, leaving 5 bases not matched to a gene. This CDR3 comprises 13 residues. Germline lookup yields CDR1 SGHRS and CDR2 YFSETQ. The CDR3, as DNA: TGCGCCAGCAATCTAGGACAGGGGTATGGCTACACCTTC. Its translation: CASNLGQGYGYTF.

The chain employs TRBV5-1 and TRBJ2-7, with D possibly matching TRBD1 (6 bases). The V end was cut by 7 bases, the J end by 0 bases, with 11 bases between. This CDR3 region has 13 residues. CDR1 and CDR2 (germline): SGHRS, YFSETQ. CDR3 residues: CASGQGSSYEQYF. As DNA, the CDR3 is TGCGCCAGCGGGCAGGGGAGCTCCTACGAGCAGTACTTC.

The chain combines TRBV19 with TRBJ1-5; 11 nucleotides match TRBD1. With V trimmed by 5 bases and J by 1 base, 22 bases remained unmatched. CDR3 length: 22 amino acids. Germline CDR1 LNHDA, CDR2 SQIVND (reference sequence). The CDR3 region is CASSALGGARGQGVQSNQPQHF. The CDR3 coding sequence is TGTGCCAGTAGTGCTCTGGGGGGAGCACGGGGACAGGGGGTCCAAAGCAATCAGCCCCAGCATTTT.

The rearrangement links TRBV9 to TRBJ2-3; D gene uncertain. CDR3 length equals 13 residues. Germline lookup yields CDR1 SGDLS and CDR2 YYNGEE. The V end lost 3 bases, the J end lost 6 bases, and 11 bases lay between the germline ends. The CDR3 reads CASSASPFDTQYF. CDR3 DNA: TGTGCCAGCAGCGCCAGTCCCTTTGATACGCAGTATTTT.

J is TRBJ1-5 and V is TRBV2; possibly TRBD1 for D (5 bases). This CDR3 comprises 12 residues. Germline V gene sequence: CDR1 SNHLY, CDR2 FYNNEI. Trimming shortened V by 8 bases and J by 9 bases, and 14 bases separated the two germline ends. The CDR3 region is CASWQGRLPQHF. The DNA for the CDR3 is TGTGCCAGCTGGCAGGGAAGGCTGCCCCAGCATTTT.

The CDR3 sequence: CATSRSTGAQETQYF. In DNA form, the CDR3 reads TGTGCCACCAGCAGAAGTACAGGGGCCCAAGAGACCCAGTACTTC. The rearrangement joins TRBV15 to TRBJ2-5; 7 positions agree with TRBD1. CDR3 length: 15 amino acids. The V gene's germline CDR1 is LNHNV and CDR2 YYDKDF (reference sequence). J was trimmed by 1 base and V by 2 bases; bases with no gene match: 4.

This chain connects TRBV7-6 to TRBJ1-5; TRBD1 might be the D (6 bases). Per the germline V gene, CDR1 is SGHVS and CDR2 is FNYEAQ. The CDR3 contains 16 residues. Trimming removed 0 bases from V and 1 base from J, with 10 bases in between. DNA of the CDR3: TGTGCCAGCAGCTTAGCCTCAGGGGTCAGCAATCAGCCCCAGCATTTT. Translation: CASSLASGVSNQPQHF.

The J gene is TRBJ2-1, the V gene TRBV7-9; D call uncertain. From germline, CDR1 is SEHNR and CDR2 FQNEAQ (reference sequence). Trimming removed 7 bases from V and 9 bases from J, with 13 bases in between. The CDR3 is 12 residues long. The CDR3 reads CASNTPEIEQFF. In DNA form, the CDR3 reads TGTGCCAGCAACACCCCCGAAATTGAGCAGTTCTTC.

The V gene is TRBV7-2, the J gene TRBJ2-1; 8 positions match TRBD2. V dropped 6 bases and J dropped 2; count of bases not matched to a gene: 12. The CDR3 length is 17 residues. In germline, CDR1 is SGHTA, CDR2 FQGNSA. The chain's CDR3 is CASSSSRGGWTYNEQFF. CDR3 DNA sequence: TGTGCCAGCAGTTCGAGTCGCGGGGGGTGGACCTACAATGAGCAGTTCTTC.

The gene calls are TRBV11-3 and TRBJ2-1; 12 bases line up with TRBD2. Trimming cost V 5 bases and J 7 bases; bases outside gene matches: 6. The CDR3 is made up of 15 amino acids. In germline, CDR1 is SGHNT, CDR2 YENEEA. Here the CDR3 reads CASSRGTSGPNEQFF. CDR3 nucleotides: TGTGCCAGCAGCCGCGGGACTAGCGGGCCGAATGAGCAGTTCTTC.

This chain links TRBV6-2 or TRBV6-3 with TRBJ2-7, with no clear D. The CDR3 has 11 residues. Trimming removed 5 bases at V and 3 bases at J, with 5 bases between. CDR1 and CDR2 from the germline V gene are MNHEY and SVGEGT. The CDR3 DNA reads as TGTGCCAGCAGTGTGAGCTACGAGCAGTACTTC. It codes for CASSVSYEQYF.

This clone was counted at least ten times. The chain carries TRBV2 and TRBJ2-3; TRBD2 matches 8 bases. From germline, CDR1 is SNHLY and CDR2 FYNNEI. Germline trimming cut 3 bases from V and 4 bases from J; bases unmatched to any gene: 6. This CDR3 spans 15 amino acids. The CDR3 sequence: CASSDVGGAADTQYF. The DNA for the CDR3 is TGTGCCAGCAGTGACGTCGGGGGGGCAGCAGATACGCAGTATTTT.

The V gene is TRBV5-1, the J gene TRBJ2-2, with TRBD1 matching 8 bases. The germline gives CDR1 SGHRS, CDR2 YFSETQ. With 3 bases clipped from V and 6 bases from J, the junction kept 7 bases outside the gene matches. The CDR3 loop spans 15 amino acids. CDR3 in amino acids: CASSYMTGVPGELFF. The CDR3 nucleotides read TGCGCCAGCAGCTATATGACAGGGGTCCCCGGGGAGCTGTTTTTT.

This clone appeared a single time. The sample carries other DNA sequences with the same CDR3. The chain combines TRBV12-3 or TRBV12-4 with TRBJ2-7, with D possibly being TRBD1 (6 bases). Trimming took off 4 bases at V and 4 bases at J, with 11 bases between the two ends. The CDR3 extends over 13 amino acids. This CDR3 reads CASSSGQSYEQYF. The CDR3 nucleotides are TGTGCCAGCAGTTCTGGACAGTCGTACGAGCAGTACTTC.

V gene TRBV18 combines with J gene TRBJ1-2; D may be TRBD1 (5 bases). CDR1 and CDR2 from the germline V gene are KGHSH and LQKENI. Trimming pared 2 bases from V and 4 bases from J, leaving 17 bases between. This CDR3 region has 16 residues. CDR3 sequence: CASSPNAGNVGYGYTF. Here the CDR3 DNA reads TGTGCCAGCTCACCAAACGCAGGGAATGTGGGCTATGGCTACACCTTC.

This chain uses TRBV5-1 with TRBJ2-6; D is undetermined. The CDR3 length is 15 residues. In germline, CDR1 is SGHRS, CDR2 YFSETQ. With 0 bases removed from V and 0 bases from J, the gap between germline ends came to 4 bases. CDR3 DNA: TGCGCCAGCAGCTTGGTCGGCTCTGGGGCCAACGTCCTGACTTTC. The encoded protein is CASSLVGSGANVLTF.

This clone was counted a few times. The chain recombines TRBV5-4 with TRBJ2-5, with 8 bases fitting TRBD2. This CDR3 is 17 amino acids long. CDR1 and CDR2 (germline): SGHNT, YYREEE (reference sequence). Trimming at V came to 4 bases and at J to 2 bases, leaving 13 bases not matched to a gene. This CDR3 is CASSPAGGGGTQETQYF. In DNA, the CDR3 is TGTGCCAGCAGCCCCGCGGGCGGCGGGGGGACTCAAGAGACCCAGTACTTC.

The chain has TRBV7-2 and TRBJ1-2, with 11 bases identical to TRBD1. Losses at the gene ends were 8 bases for V and 8 bases for J; bases not matched to a gene: 7. There are 13 residues in the CDR3. Germline-derived CDR1 and CDR2 are SGHTA and FQGNSA. The CDR3 reads CASEGQGAYGYTF. Written as DNA, the CDR3 is TGTGCCAGCGAAGGACAGGGGGCGTACGGCTACACCTTC.

This chain uses TRBV2 with TRBJ2-7; no reliable D call. The V and J ends lost 1 base and 5 bases respectively, with 9 bases between them. The CDR3 loop spans 13 amino acids. Germline values: CDR1 SNHLY, CDR2 FYNNEI. The CDR3 DNA reads as TGTGCCAGCAGTGAAGAACAGAGTCACGAGCAGTACTTC. Its translation is CASSEEQSHEQYF.

J is TRBJ2-1 and V is TRBV7-3; D is possibly TRBD2 (5 bases). From germline, CDR1 is SGHTA and CDR2 FQGTGA. The CDR3 extends over 14 amino acids. The V gene lost 1 base and the J gene lost 8 bases, with 12 bases spanning the gap. This chain's CDR3 is CASSLRAGRDEQFF. In DNA form, the CDR3 reads TGTGCCAGCAGCTTAAGGGCGGGTAGGGATGAGCAGTTCTTC. The full variable domain, completed using reference TRBV7-3 and TRBJ2-1, is GAGVSQTPSNKVTEKGKYVELRCDPISGHTALYWYRQSLGQGPEFLIYFQGTGAADDSGLPNDRFFAVRPEGSVSTLKIQRTERGDSAVYLCASSLRAGRDEQFFGPGTRLTVL.

V usage is TRBV2 and J usage is TRBJ2-7; TRBD2 aligns across 15 bases. Germline CDR1 and CDR2: SNHLY and FYNNEI. The CDR3 is 17 amino acids. The V and J ends lost 2 bases and 7 bases, in that order; junction bases with no gene match: 9. DNA of the CDR3: TGTGCCAGCAGTGAAATGTTGGGACTAGCGGGGGGTGAAGAGCAGTACTTC. Translated, it gives CASSEMLGLAGGEEQYF. The whole variable domain, filled in from reference TRBV2 and TRBJ2-7, reads EPEVTQTPSHQVTQMGQEVILRCVPISNHLYFYWYRQILGQKVEFLVSFYNNEISEKSEIFDDQFSVERPDGSNFTLKIRSTKLEDSAMYFCASSEMLGLAGGEEQYFGPGTRLTVT.

A single count supports this clone. This chain joins TRBV7-2 and TRBJ2-5; 8 bases align to TRBD1. V dropped 7 bases and J dropped 2; count of bases not matched to a gene: 3. Per the germline V gene, CDR1 is SGHTA and CDR2 is FQGNSA. The CDR3 contains 13 residues. CDR3: CASTRDRQETQYF. The CDR3 nucleotides are TGTGCCAGCACCCGGGACAGGCAAGAGACCCAGTACTTC.

CDR3: CASSKRGLNEQYF. CDR3 coding DNA: TGTGCCAGCAGCAAAAGGGGTCTGAACGAGCAGTACTTC. This chain joins TRBV7-2 and TRBJ2-7; possible D gene TRBD1, 5 bases. Trimming left V 5 bases short and J 5 bases short, with 13 bases between. The CDR3 is 13 residues long. The V gene's germline CDR1 is SGHTA and CDR2 FQGNSA.

This clone was detected once. The gene calls are TRBV6-1 and TRBJ2-4, with 9 positions matching TRBD2. The CDR3 contains 16 residues. V trimming: 4 bases; J trimming: 3 bases; junction bases outside the gene matches: 7. Germline V lookup: CDR1 MNHNS, CDR2 SASEGT. CDR3 DNA: TGTGCCAGCAGTGGGCTGGGGCGGGAGGGCAAAAACATTCAGTACTTC. It encodes CASSGLGREGKNIQYF.

Turning to this clone: In the same sample, other DNA sequences code for this CDR3. This rearrangement joins TRBV27 to TRBJ1-2, with D possibly being TRBD1 (5 bases). Trimming shortened V by 5 bases and J by 2 bases, and 9 bases separated the two germline ends. The CDR3 runs to 13 residues. Per germline, CDR1 MNHEY and CDR2 SMNVEV (reference sequence). CDR3 residues: CASSLQGNYGYTF. CDR3 bases: TGTGCCAGCAGTCTCCAGGGAAACTATGGCTACACCTTC.